Reported below is one T cell receptor (beta chain). Profiled with immunoSEQ multiplex PCR; TCRdb holds only in-frame clones, not every one. The table lists about 50,000 clones, roughly 57% of them singletons. V lost 3 bases to trimming and J lost 2 bases, with 8 bases between them. The germline V gene has CDR1 MNHNS and CDR2 SASEGT. The CDR3 length is 14 residues. These data are taken from a study of cytotoxic CD8 clonotypes in ibrutinib-treated CLL. Study background: Recorded responses included about 25 partial and 2 complete; following median roughly 70 months, approximately 15 stayed remitted and roughly 12 progressed.

The source material was PBMCs, sampled after 24 months of ibrutinib treatment. The V gene is TRBV6-1, the J gene TRBJ1-3, with a weak D call TRBD1 (5 bases). This clonotype originated in a human donor with chronic lymphocytic leukemia. The DNA of the CDR3 is TGTGCCAGCAGTGAGGGAGGGGCTGGAAACACCATATATTTT. Encoded protein: CASSEGGAGNTIYF.